This entry concerns a single T cell receptor (beta chain). Its target is not known. The sample belongs to a study of early T cells in non-severe SARS-CoV-2 infection. Study details: From unsorted whole blood, bulk RNA was sequenced, and the chains remained unpaired. Study results and limitations: Using VDJdb, the matching emphasized anti-spike CD8 responses while missing private and CD4 specificities.

In the library, individual cDNA molecules carried attached unique molecular identifiers. MiXCR was run by TCRdb on the 5' RACE reads, yielding one entry per CDR3 protein. The sample yields 75,000 to 80,000 distinct CDR3 sequences, less than 20% seen once. V lost 0 bases, J lost 0 bases, and 5 bases lay in between. Germline CDR1 GTSNPN, CDR2 SVGIG (reference sequence). This CDR3 is built from 13 residues. This TCR came from an adult who was a healthcare worker with PCR-confirmed SARS-CoV-2 infection or an uninfected control (not recorded which). Sequencing was carried out using whole blood. The chain couples TRBV30 to TRBJ1-1; no clear D gene. The CDR3, as DNA: TGTGCCTGGAGTGTATTGATGAACACTGAAGCTTTCTTT. Its protein is CAWSVLMNTEAFF.